A selection of T cell receptor beta chains follows, all from one sample in a study of T cell responses to AZD1222 COVID-19 vaccine. Profiled with immunoSEQ multiplex PCR; TCRdb holds only in-frame clones, not every one. The repertoire holds tens of thousands of clones, with approximately 80% as singletons. This material consisted of peripheral blood, taken on day 0 of AZD1222 vaccination. These receptor sequences come from an adult in good health. CDR3s include the opening cysteine and the closing phenylalanine or tryptophan. The D gene is left open where the match is weak. A row's size may be missing; if present it is once, few, many or a size class.

.,TRBJ2-3,.,TRBV7-9,CASRGRLGEDTQYF,TGTGCCAGCAGGGGTCGATTGGGCGAAGATACGCAGTATTTT
TRBD2,TRBJ2-3,.,TRBV27,CASSRTSRGTQYF,TGTGCCAGCAGCCGGACTAGTCGTGGTACGCAGTATTTT
.,TRBJ2-1,medium-sized,TRBV29-1,CSVEFSQGRNEQFF,TGCAGCGTTGAATTCTCACAGGGTCGGAATGAGCAGTTCTTC
.,TRBJ2-7,.,TRBV6-1,CASSELADSSYEQYF,TGTGCCAGCAGTGAATTGGCAGACAGCTCCTACGAGCAGTACTTC
.,TRBJ2-3,.,TRBV15,CATSRDADTQYF,TGTGCCACCAGCAGAGATGCGGATACGCAGTATTTT
.,TRBJ1-1,.,TRBV28,CASRGQVNTEAFF,TGTGCCAGCAGAGGACAAGTAAACACTGAAGCTTTCTTT
.,TRBJ1-2,few,TRBV29-1,CSVARAGDYGYTF,TGCAGCGTCGCTAGAGCAGGGGACTATGGCTACACCTTC
.,TRBJ1-6,few,TRBV7-6,CASSPGQLNSPLHF,TGTGCCAGCAGCCCAGGACAGTTAAATTCACCCCTCCACTTT
.,TRBJ2-6,.,TRBV2,CASHTSGANVLTF,TGTGCCAGCCATACGTCTGGGGCCAACGTCCTGACTTTC
TRBD2,TRBJ2-7,.,TRBV27,CASRGRTSGTYEQYF,TGTGCCAGCAGAGGACGGACTAGCGGAACCTACGAGCAGTACTTC
.,TRBJ1-2,.,TRBV30,CAWSVGGRLHRYYGYTF,TGTGCCTGGAGTGTAGGTGGCAGGCTTCATCGATACTATGGCTACACCTTC
.,TRBJ2-2,.,TRBV30,CAWSHFYSNTGELFF,TGTGCCTGGAGCCACTTCTACTCGAACACCGGGGAGCTGTTTTTT
.,TRBJ2-7,.,TRBV10-3,CAISESEVYEQYF,TGTGCCATCAGTGAGTCGGAGGTATACGAGCAGTACTTC
.,TRBJ1-4,.,TRBV2,CASSEGGDTNEKLFF,TGTGCCAGCAGTGAAGGAGGGGACACTAATGAAAAACTGTTTTTT
TRBD2,TRBJ2-1,.,TRBV4-1,CASSPHGHGGLAEASSYNEQFF,TGCGCCAGCAGCCCCCACGGCCACGGGGGACTAGCGGAGGCTTCCTCCTACAATGAGCAGTTCTTC
TRBD1,TRBJ1-6,.,TRBV19,CASSTAPGQGDNSPLHF,TGTGCCAGTAGTACGGCTCCGGGACAGGGGGATAATTCACCCCTCCACTTT
TRBD1,TRBJ1-1,.,TRBV7-9,CASSSGQGEAFF,TGTGCCAGCAGCTCCGGACAGGGAGAAGCTTTCTTT
.,TRBJ2-5,.,TRBV7-2,CASSLPTLLKETQYF,TGTGCCAGCAGCTTACCGACATTATTGAAAGAGACCCAGTACTTC
.,TRBJ2-7,.,TRBV7-4,CASSPYTREGLIYEQYF,TGTGCCAGCAGCCCCTACACCCGCGAGGGCCTGATCTACGAGCAGTACTTC
.,TRBJ2-7,.,TRBV19,CASSPGQGMGEQYF,TGTGCCAGTAGTCCGGGTCAGGGGATGGGCGAGCAGTACTTC
TRBD1,TRBJ2-7,.,TRBV28,CASSLPGQAGDEQYF,TGTGCCAGCAGTTTACCAGGACAGGCTGGCGACGAGCAGTACTTC
.,TRBJ1-3,.,TRBV28,CASRTGTENTIYF,TGTGCCAGCAGAACCGGGACGGAAAACACCATATATTTT